This is a list of T cell receptor beta chains from one sample in a study of identical twins. TCRdb redid the calling of the 5' RACE reads with MiXCR, one entry per CDR3 protein. The table records under 800,000 distinct CDR3 sequences, about 20% of them present only once. The same sample was also used in a study of T cells expressing NK-cell markers.

Sequenced material: PBMCs. These receptors were obtained from a woman aged 18-29 years in good health. CDR3s leave out the opening cysteine and the closing phenylalanine or tryptophan.

j_call	v_call	cdr3_aa
TRBJ1-2	TRBV6-6	ASSSFQYGYT
TRBJ2-1	TRBV5-1	ASSIRDRSNEQF
TRBJ2-1	TRBV9	ASSASGTDNEQF
TRBJ1-2	TRBV12-3/TRBV12-4	ASSFGIVGYYGYT
TRBJ2-7	TRBV20-1	SCKDLGLEDEQY
TRBJ2-6	TRBV6-1	ASSNLGANVLT
TRBJ1-4	TRBV20-1	SASQGTNEKLF
TRBJ2-7	TRBV11-3	ASSIGTSGRMGSYEQY
TRBJ1-5	TRBV2	ASSSGDQPQH
TRBJ1-2	TRBV13	ASSRFSEGIHGYT
TRBJ2-3	TRBV12-3/TRBV12-4	ASSSWGRGSDTQY
TRBJ1-1	TRBV7-2	ASSLVPIGQVGTEAF
TRBJ2-1	TRBV6-2/TRBV6-3	ASKSRIDEQF
TRBJ2-7	TRBV4-3	ASSPTGGKVYEQY
TRBJ1-6	TRBV20-1	SARDSRGAVALH
TRBJ2-1	TRBV2	ASTMTSYNEQF
TRBJ2-5	TRBV20-1	SAFTSTEQTQY